The 21 T cell receptor beta chains in this list originate from one sample, sequenced in a study of graft-versus-host responses after intestinal transplantation. No cognate antigen is known for these TCRs. TCRdb's copy holds only in-frame clones and misses some; the assay was immunoSEQ multiplex PCR. The sample carries about 94,000 clones, roughly 90% recorded once. The sample consisted of unstimulated CD8+ T cells sorted from spleen or lymph node cells, taken before intestinal transplant. These receptors were collected from a human donor who received an intestinal transplant.

The rearrangement joins TRBV13 to TRBJ2-4; possibly TRBD2 for D (5 bases). The V gene lost 6 bases and the J gene lost 6 bases, with 18 bases spanning the gap. Germline V gene sequence: CDR1 PRHDT, CDR2 FYEKMQ (reference sequence). This CDR3 comprises 15 residues. DNA of the CDR3: TGTGCCAGCAGTACATACGGGGAGTTACCAAACATTCAGTACTTC. Encoded protein: CASSTYGELPNIQYF.

The chain carries TRBV7-9 and TRBJ2-1; a possible D gene is TRBD2 (6 bases). V lost 0 bases and J lost 10, with 7 bases in between. CDR3 length equals 12 residues. Germline lookup yields CDR1 SEHNR and CDR2 FQNEAQ (reference sequence). The CDR3 region is CASSLAGGEQFF. The CDR3 bases are TGTGCCAGCAGCTTAGCTGGGGGGGAGCAGTTCTTC. Together with reference TRBV7-9 and TRBJ2-1, the CDR3 gives the full variable domain: DTGVSQNPRHKITKRGQNVTFRCDPISEHNRLYWYRQTLGQGPEFLTYFQNEAQLEKSRLLSDRFSAERPKGSFSTLEIQRTEQGDSAMYLCASSLAGGEQFFGPGTRLTVL.

V is TRBV5-4 and J is TRBJ2-1; 9 bases map to TRBD2. From germline, CDR1 is SGHNT and CDR2 YYREEE (reference sequence). V shed 3 bases and J 8 bases; nucleotides not matched to a gene: 9. The CDR3 is 15 residues long. The CDR3 nucleotides are TGTGCCAGCAGCTCCCGTAGCGGGAGTTCAGATGAGCAGTTCTTC. This translates into CASSSRSGSSDEQFF. Together with reference TRBV5-4 and TRBJ2-1, the CDR3 gives the full variable domain: ETGVTQSPTHLIKTRGQQVTLRCSSQSGHNTVSWYQQALGQGPQFIFQYYREEENGRGNFPPRFSGLQFPNYSSELNVNALELDDSALYLCASSSRSGSSDEQFFGPGTRLTVL.

This rearrangement joins TRBV27 to TRBJ2-1; 13 bases are shared with TRBD2. The CDR3 length is 19 residues. J was trimmed by 5 bases and V by 6 bases; bases with no gene match: 16. Germline-derived CDR1 and CDR2 are MNHEY and SMNVEV (reference sequence). In DNA form, the CDR3 reads TGTGCCAGCAGCTCAACTAGCGGGAGGGCCCGCTATAGGGACAATGAGCAGTTCTTC. Protein: CASSSTSGRARYRDNEQFF.

The chain has TRBV6-5 and TRBJ2-2, with D perhaps TRBD2 (5 bases). V was cut by 3 bases and J by 5 bases, with 10 bases left in between. Per germline, CDR1 MNHEY and CDR2 SVGAGI. This CDR3 spans 14 amino acids. CDR3 sequence (DNA): TGTGCCAGCAGTTATCGGACTTCGACCGGGGAGCTGTTTTTT. Its protein is CASSYRTSTGELFF.

This chain joins TRBV11-2 and TRBJ1-2; D remains unclear. In germline, CDR1 is SGHAT, CDR2 FQNNGV. Trimming removed 6 bases at V and 1 base at J, with 18 bases between. CDR3 length: 16 amino acids. The CDR3, as DNA: TGTGCCAGCAGTCAAGGTCGGGGAATGGGTAACTATGGCTACACCTTC. It yields the protein CASSQGRGMGNYGYTF.

The chain recombines TRBV30 with TRBJ1-2, with D unresolved. The CDR3 contains 13 residues. V was pared by 5 bases and J by 4 bases, with 14 bases between. Germline CDR1 and CDR2: GTSNPN and SVGIG (reference sequence). CDR3 region: CAWYDQVGYGYTF. CDR3 bases: TGTGCCTGGTACGACCAGGTAGGCTATGGCTACACCTTC.

CDR3 in amino acids: CASSYQGGVDEQYF. CDR3 bases: TGTGCCAGCAGTTACCAAGGGGGCGTCGACGAGCAGTACTTC. The chain combines TRBV6-5 with TRBJ2-7; 7 nucleotides agree with TRBD1. Germline V gives CDR1 MNHEY, CDR2 SVGAGI. The trim removed 2 bases at V and 5 bases at J, leaving 6 bases unmatched. CDR3 length: 14 amino acids.

The J gene is TRBJ2-2, the V gene TRBV5-1, with TRBD1 identical over 7 bases. From germline, CDR1 is SGHRS and CDR2 YFSETQ. CDR3 length: 13 residues. Germline trimming cut 3 bases from V and 5 bases from J; bases unmatched to any gene: 1. The CDR3 loop is CASSWDRTGELFF. As DNA, the CDR3 is TGCGCCAGCAGCTGGGACAGAACCGGGGAGCTGTTTTTT. Complete variable domain (other parts from reference TRBV5-1 and TRBJ2-2): KAGVTQTPRYLIKTRGQQVTLSCSPISGHRSVSWYQQTPGQGLQFLFEYFSETQRNKGNFPGRFSGRQFSNSRSEMNVSTLELGDSALYLCASSWDRTGELFFGEGSRLTVL.

The chain uses TRBV6-1 and TRBJ1-1; D unclear. Per the germline V gene, CDR1 is MNHNS and CDR2 is SASEGT. The V and J ends lost 5 bases and 0 bases respectively, with 4 bases between them. The CDR3 contains 12 residues. DNA for the CDR3: TGTGCCAGCAGTCTTTTGAACACTGAAGCTTTCTTT. It codes for CASSLLNTEAFF.

The chain carries TRBV5-1 and TRBJ2-1, with TRBD1 matching 7 bases. Losses at the gene ends were 2 bases for V and 8 bases for J; bases not matched to a gene: 10. Germline loops: CDR1 SGHRS, CDR2 YFSETQ. The CDR3 is 15 amino acids. CDR3 nucleotide sequence: TGCGCCAGCAGCTTATGGGACAGCTCTAAGGATGAGCAGTTCTTC. Amino acid sequence: CASSLWDSSKDEQFF.

CDR3 protein: CASSLLAGRETQYF. The CDR3 bases are TGCGCCAGCAGCTTGCTAGCGGGAAGAGAGACCCAGTACTTC. J is TRBJ2-5 and V is TRBV5-1, with 9 bases fitting TRBD2. Germline V gene data show CDR1 as SGHRS and CDR2 as YFSETQ. V lost 1 base, J lost 4 bases, and 2 bases stayed unmatched. This CDR3 region has 14 residues. Full variable domain (missing parts from reference TRBV5-1 and TRBJ2-5): KAGVTQTPRYLIKTRGQQVTLSCSPISGHRSVSWYQQTPGQGLQFLFEYFSETQRNKGNFPGRFSGRQFSNSRSEMNVSTLELGDSALYLCASSLLAGRETQYFGPGTRLLVL.

The chain joins TRBV27 to TRBJ2-7; no reliable D call. The CDR3 consists of 16 residues. CDR1 and CDR2 (germline): MNHEY, SMNVEV (reference sequence). Trimming removed 0 bases at V and 2 bases at J, with 14 bases between. The CDR3 coding sequence is TGTGCCAGCAGTTTATCGGTCACCCGAGTAACCTACGAGCAGTACTTC. Translating it yields CASSLSVTRVTYEQYF.

DNA of the CDR3: TGTGCCTGGAGACGGGGGAGCTCCTACAATGAGCAGTTCTTC. Translating it yields CAWRRGSSYNEQFF. V usage is TRBV30 and J usage is TRBJ2-1; possibly TRBD2 for D (6 bases). The germline CDR1 and CDR2 sequences are GTSNPN and SVGIG (reference sequence). Trimming left V 3 bases short and J 0 bases short, with 9 bases between. CDR3 length: 14 amino acids.

V and J are TRBV7-6 and TRBJ2-3; 7 nucleotides align to TRBD1. CDR1 SGHVS and CDR2 FNYEAQ come from the germline V gene. Trimming removed 6 bases from V and 0 bases from J; junction bases left unmatched: 15. The CDR3 totals 18 residues. CDR3 sequence: CASSTLGGGQESTDTQYF. As DNA, the CDR3 is TGTGCCAGCAGTACCCTTGGGGGCGGACAGGAAAGCACAGATACGCAGTATTTT.

This chain links TRBV27 with TRBJ1-6; D may be TRBD1 (5 bases). CDR3 size: 13 residues. V dropped 3 bases and J dropped 7 bases, with 7 bases sitting between them. In germline, CDR1 is MNHEY, CDR2 SMNVEV (reference sequence). This CDR3 reads CASSFGGNSPLHF. DNA for the CDR3: TGTGCCAGCAGTTTCGGGGGAAATTCACCCCTCCACTTT.

The chain has TRBV27 and TRBJ2-3; 9 nucleotides align to TRBD1. Germline values: CDR1 MNHEY, CDR2 SMNVEV (reference sequence). The CDR3 has 14 amino acids. The V gene end was trimmed by 8 bases and the J gene end by 1 base; junction bases not matched to a gene: 4. The CDR3 region is CASQTGGGTDTQYF. The DNA for the CDR3 is TGTGCCAGCCAGACAGGGGGTGGCACAGATACGCAGTATTTT.

V usage is TRBV6-1 and J usage is TRBJ1-5; D is possibly TRBD1 (6 bases). V was pared by 11 bases and J by 6 bases, with 14 bases between. Germline V gene lookup returns CDR1 MNHNS and CDR2 SASEGT. The CDR3 is 12 residues long. This chain's CDR3 is CAVETGSQPQHF. The CDR3 DNA reads as TGTGCCGTGGAGACAGGCAGTCAGCCCCAGCATTTT.

In this sample, this clone turned up a few times. Within the sample, other DNA sequences also encode this same CDR3. This rearrangement joins TRBV27 to TRBJ2-7; D call uncertain. The germline CDR1 and CDR2 sequences are MNHEY and SMNVEV (reference sequence). V was trimmed by 4 bases and J by 1 base, leaving 2 bases between them. The CDR3 consists of 11 residues. The CDR3: CASSSSYEQYF. The CDR3 DNA follows: TGTGCCAGCAGTTCGTCCTACGAGCAGTACTTC.

J is TRBJ1-5 and V is TRBV7-9; 11 bases align to TRBD1. The CDR3 runs to 16 residues. The germline CDR1 and CDR2 sequences are SEHNR and FQNEAQ (reference sequence). V lost 1 base to trimming and J lost 4 bases; unmatched junction nucleotides: 3. The CDR3 DNA reads as TGTGCCAGCAGCTTAGGGGGGACAGGGGGTAATCAGCCCCAGCATTTT. It encodes CASSLGGTGGNQPQHF. Drawing the rest from reference TRBV7-9 and TRBJ1-5, the complete variable domain is DTGVSQNPRHKITKRGQNVTFRCDPISEHNRLYWYRQTLGQGPEFLTYFQNEAQLEKSRLLSDRFSAERPKGSFSTLEIQRTEQGDSAMYLCASSLGGTGGNQPQHFGDGTRLSIL.

This sequence joins TRBV15 and TRBJ1-1; 7 positions match TRBD1. Germline V gene sequence: CDR1 LNHNV, CDR2 YYDKDF (reference sequence). V lost 2 bases, J lost 8 bases, and 5 bases stayed unmatched. The CDR3 spans 13 residues. The CDR3 DNA follows: TGTGCCACCAGCAGAACCGGGACAGCCGAAGCTTTCTTT. The encoded protein is CATSRTGTAEAFF.